This entry lists 30 T cell receptor beta chains sequenced from one sample in a study of T-cell reconstitution after alpha-beta-depleted transplantation in children. Library preparation (for TCRbeta) was performed with unique molecular identifiers. TCRdb reprocessed the PCR reads via MiXCR and lists one record per CDR3 protein. The sample lists around 680,000 distinct CDR3 sequences; around 16% were seen once. The sample consisted of PBMCs from the stem cell graft donor, taken from the stem cell graft. Receptors were obtained from a human donor who donated a stem cell graft to a child with acute myeloid leukemia.

Of note for this clonotype: A much larger clone differs by one base, so this may be a read error. The J gene is TRBJ2-7, the V gene TRBV6-5; possible D gene TRBD1, 5 bases. V was shortened by 2 bases and J by 0 bases, with 17 bases between the two germline ends. Looked up from germline, CDR1 is MNHEY and CDR2 is SVGAGI. The CDR3 spans 17 residues. The CDR3 loop reads CASSYGVGHVNSYEQYF. In nucleotides, the CDR3 is TGTGCCAGCAGTTACGGGGTCGGACATGTCAACTCCTACGAGCAGTACTTC.

This clonotype has a handful of counts. This chain uses TRBV6-1 with TRBJ1-1; the match to TRBD1 covers 7 bases. V gave up 5 bases and J gave up 1 base; unmatched junction bases: 7. The CDR3 loop spans 15 amino acids. The germline CDR1 and CDR2 sequences are MNHNS and SASEGT. The CDR3 bases are TGTGCCAGCAGTCTAAAGGGGGCGTGGAACACTGAAGCTTTCTTT. It yields the protein CASSLKGAWNTEAFF.

The rearrangement joins TRBV7-2 to TRBJ2-5; D remains ambiguous. Deletions cut 8 bases from V and 1 base from J, with 8 bases between. This CDR3 is 12 amino acids long. Germline assignment: CDR1 SGHTA and CDR2 FQGNSA. This CDR3 reads CASGWGQETQYF. In DNA form, the CDR3 reads TGTGCCAGCGGCTGGGGCCAAGAGACCCAGTACTTC.

The chain combines TRBV6-2 or TRBV6-3 with TRBJ1-5; D unresolved. This CDR3 contains 15 residues. Trimming took 2 bases from V and 4 from J, leaving 12 bases between them. Germline CDR1 and CDR2: MNHEY and SVGEGT. The CDR3 nucleotides read TGTGCCAGCAGTTACGGCGGCTTTTGGAATCAGCCCCAGCATTTT. Protein sequence: CASSYGGFWNQPQHF.

In nucleotides, the CDR3 is TGTGCCAGCAGCCAAGGGGAAGGACAGGGGAGGGCTGAAGCTTTCTTT. It encodes CASSQGEGQGRAEAFF. The chain has TRBV4-2 and TRBJ1-1; 9 bases match TRBD1. The CDR3 loop spans 16 amino acids. With 1 base clipped from V and 6 bases from J, the junction kept 9 bases outside the gene matches. The germline V gene has CDR1 LGHNA and CDR2 YNFKEQ.

This clonotype was observed many times. The rearrangement links TRBV20-1 to TRBJ2-2, with 10 nucleotides matching TRBD2. The CDR3 runs 15 residues. Trimming removed 5 bases from V and 2 bases from J; junction bases left unmatched: 5. The germline V gene encodes CDR1 DFQATT and CDR2 SNEGSKA (reference sequence). CDR3 bases: TGCAGTGCTGCCGGGACTAGCGCCAACACCGGGGAGCTGTTTTTT. This codes for CSAAGTSANTGELFF.

This clonotype was found many times. The chain joins TRBV5-6 to TRBJ1-2; 7 positions agree with TRBD1. This CDR3 comprises 17 residues. V lost 4 bases, J lost 6 bases, and 18 bases stayed unmatched. CDR1 and CDR2 from the germline V gene are SGHDT and YYEEEE. CDR3 amino acids: CASSQKGQPMLENGYTF. The CDR3 nucleotides read TGTGCCAGCAGCCAAAAGGGACAGCCAATGCTAGAGAATGGCTACACCTTC.

The V call is TRBV11-1, the J call TRBJ2-2, with a possible D match to TRBD1 (7 bases). The CDR3 length is 18 residues. V lost 5 bases and J lost 0, with 19 bases in between. Germline values: CDR1 SGHAT, CDR2 FQDESV (reference sequence). Here the CDR3 DNA reads TGTGCCAGCAGCCCACCCTCCCAGGGGGGATCGAACACCGGGGAGCTGTTTTTT. This encodes CASSPPSQGGSNTGELFF.

This clonotype was seen at least ten times. CDR3 sequence: CASSLSGLGLYNEQFF. The CDR3 DNA sequence: TGTGCCAGCAGCCTAAGTGGGCTAGGACTTTACAATGAGCAGTTCTTC. J is TRBJ2-1 and V is TRBV7-2; TRBD2 might be the D (5 bases). Trimming stripped 5 bases from V and 4 bases from J, with 18 bases between. This CDR3 has 16 amino acids. Germline values: CDR1 SGHTA, CDR2 FQGNSA. Complete variable domain (other parts from reference TRBV7-2 and TRBJ2-1): GAGVSQSPSNKVTEKGKDVELRCDPISGHTALYWYRQSLGQGLEFLIYFQGNSAPDKSGLPSDRFSAERTGGSVSTLTIQRTQQEDSAVYLCASSLSGLGLYNEQFFGPGTRLTVL.

V is TRBV29-1 and J is TRBJ1-5, with D uncertain. Germline V gene lookup returns CDR1 SQVTM and CDR2 ANQGSEA. Trimming removed 4 bases from V and 0 bases from J, with 13 bases in between. The CDR3 runs to 15 residues. CDR3 in DNA: TGCAGCGTTGCGGAGGGAGACTTTAGCAATCAGCCCCAGCATTTT. Amino acids: CSVAEGDFSNQPQHF.

The J gene is TRBJ1-5, the V gene TRBV7-2; possibly TRBD1 for D (6 bases). From germline, CDR1 is SGHTA and CDR2 FQGNSA. V lost 5 bases and J 9 bases, leaving 14 bases between the germline ends. This CDR3 comprises 13 residues. This chain's CDR3 is CASSPEGGLPQHF. The CDR3 region has the DNA TGTGCCAGCAGCCCCGAGGGGGGCTTGCCCCAGCATTTT. The entire variable domain, with the rest obtained from reference TRBV7-2 and TRBJ1-5, is as follows: GAGVSQSPSNKVTEKGKDVELRCDPISGHTALYWYRQSLGQGLEFLIYFQGNSAPDKSGLPSDRFSAERTGGSVSTLTIQRTQQEDSAVYLCASSPEGGLPQHFGDGTRLSIL.

This clonotype is a singleton in its sample. The chain recombines TRBV18 with TRBJ1-6; perhaps TRBD1 as D (6 bases). CDR1 KGHSH and CDR2 LQKENI come from the germline V gene. The length of the CDR3 is 16 residues. V dropped 6 bases and J dropped 4 bases, with 16 bases sitting between them. CDR3 in amino acids: CASSPDSEAYNSPLHF. In nucleotides, the CDR3 is TGTGCCAGCTCGCCGGACAGCGAGGCGTATAATTCACCCCTCCACTTT.

This clonotype was seen repeatedly, ten times or more. The chain links TRBV29-1 to TRBJ2-7, with 8 bases fitting TRBD1. CDR3 size: 13 residues. The V segment lost 5 bases and the J segment 2 bases; nucleotides outside the gene matches: 5. Germline lookup yields CDR1 SQVTM and CDR2 ANQGSEA. CDR3 region: CSVFGQGAYEQYF. The CDR3 nucleotides read TGCAGCGTTTTCGGACAGGGCGCCTACGAGCAGTACTTC.

This clonotype has just a few counts. The rearrangement links TRBV4-3 to TRBJ1-1; D is ambiguous. Trimming removed 1 base from V and 3 bases from J, with 12 bases in between. In germline, CDR1 is LGHNA, CDR2 YSLEER. The CDR3 length is 15 residues. The CDR3 here is CASSQVPRIDTEAFF. DNA of the CDR3: TGCGCCAGCAGCCAAGTACCGCGGATAGACACTGAAGCTTTCTTT.

A few counts support this clonotype. V gene TRBV4-1 combines with J gene TRBJ2-1; no clear D gene. The CDR3 has 16 amino acids. Trimming shortened V by 3 bases and J by 1 base, and 13 bases separated the two germline ends. Looked up from germline, CDR1 is MGHRA and CDR2 is YSYEKL. The CDR3 DNA reads TGCGCCAGCAGCCACGTAAGGGCAGTATCCTACAATGAGCAGTTCTTC. Protein sequence: CASSHVRAVSYNEQFF.

J is TRBJ2-7 and V is TRBV20-1; 8 bases fit TRBD1. Germline V gives CDR1 DFQATT, CDR2 SNEGSKA (reference sequence). The CDR3 covers 14 residues. With V trimmed by 6 bases and J by 5 bases, 12 bases remained unmatched. DNA for the CDR3: TGCAGTGCCTCGGCCGGGACAGGAGACCACGAGCAGTACGTC. Residues: CSASAGTGDHEQYV.

This clonotype was recorded at least ten times. The chain links TRBV20-1 to TRBJ2-1; D is unclear. Trimming pared 5 bases from V and 5 bases from J, leaving 13 bases between. The CDR3 contains 13 residues. Germline CDR1 and CDR2: DFQATT and SNEGSKA (reference sequence). CDR3 sequence (DNA): TGCAGTGCTCTCCGGCAGTCTCACAATGAGCAGTTCTTC. Its protein is CSALRQSHNEQFF.

The CDR3 loop reads CASSLGSWGGNQPQHF. In DNA form, the CDR3 reads TGTGCCAGCAGCTTGGGATCATGGGGCGGCAATCAGCCCCAGCATTTT. The chain carries TRBV5-5 and TRBJ1-5, with D tentatively TRBD1 (5 bases). CDR3 length: 16 residues. Germline V gene lookup returns CDR1 SGHKS and CDR2 YYEKEE (reference sequence). The ends were cut back, 0 bases at V and 2 bases at J, with 12 bases in the middle.

Only a few counts were recorded for this clonotype. The J gene is TRBJ2-6, the V gene TRBV7-2, with 7 bases matching TRBD1. The CDR3 length is 16 residues. Germline lookup yields CDR1 SGHTA and CDR2 FQGNSA. V dropped 3 bases and J dropped 2; count of bases not matched to a gene: 4. The chain's CDR3 is CASSFLQGPGANVLTF. DNA for the CDR3: TGTGCCAGCAGCTTCCTACAGGGGCCTGGGGCCAACGTCCTGACTTTC.

The gene calls are TRBV5-6 and TRBJ2-1, with D unclear. The CDR3 runs 15 residues. Germline lookup yields CDR1 SGHDT and CDR2 YYEEEE. V shed 2 bases and J shed 0 bases, with 9 bases lying between them. The CDR3 coding sequence is TGTGCCAGCAGCTTCTCACCCGGCTCCTACAATGAGCAGTTCTTC. This sequence encodes CASSFSPGSYNEQFF. The full variable domain, completed using reference TRBV5-6 and TRBJ2-1, is DAGVTQSPTHLIKTRGQQVTLRCSPKSGHDTVSWYQQALGQGPQFIFQYYEEEERQRGNFPDRFSGHQFPNYSSELNVNALLLGDSALYLCASSFSPGSYNEQFFGPGTRLTVL.

The gene calls are TRBV7-8 and TRBJ1-2; D gene unclear. V gave up 3 bases and J gave up 5 bases, with 10 bases separating them. The CDR3 extends over 13 amino acids. Germline CDR1 is SGHVS and CDR2 is FQNEAQ. In DNA form, the CDR3 reads TGTGCCAGCAGCTTCGGGAGAAAATATGGCTACACCTTC. This gives the protein CASSFGRKYGYTF.

This clonotype was recorded many times. The rearrangement links TRBV29-1 to TRBJ2-6; the match to TRBD1 covers 12 bases. The germline V gene has CDR1 SQVTM and CDR2 ANQGSEA. CDR3 size: 17 residues. Unmatched junction bases numbered 4, after V lost 4 bases and J lost 0 bases. The CDR3 reads CSVAGTGGASGANVLTF. CDR3 bases: TGCAGCGTTGCCGGGACAGGGGGCGCCTCTGGGGCCAACGTCCTGACTTTC. Full variable domain (rest looked up from reference TRBV29-1 and TRBJ2-6): SAVISQKPSRDICQRGTSLTIQCQVDSQVTMMFWYRQQPGQSLTLIATANQGSEATYESGFVIDKFPISRPNLTFSTLTVSNMSPEDSSIYLCSVAGTGGASGANVLTFGAGSRLTVL.

The CDR3 spells CAMSHGVRGVRELFF. CDR3 DNA: TGTGCCATGAGCCACGGCGTGCGGGGGGTTCGGGAGCTGTTTTTT. The V call is TRBV4-2, the J call TRBJ2-2; 8 bases line up with TRBD2. Germline values: CDR1 LGHNA, CDR2 YNFKEQ. CDR3 length: 15 amino acids. After removal of 10 bases from V and 9 bases from J, the junction contained 16 bases not matched to a gene.

This clonotype occurred many times. The V call is TRBV20-1, the J call TRBJ1-1; a weak D match, TRBD1 (6 bases). Deletions cut 5 bases from V and 10 bases from J, with 11 bases between. This CDR3 region has 10 residues. The V gene's germline CDR1 is DFQATT and CDR2 SNEGSKA (reference sequence). CDR3 in DNA: TGCAGTGCTTTCCAGGGGCCAGCTTTCTTT. Its translation is CSAFQGPAFF.

This clonotype showed up just once. A much larger clonotype is one base distant, so this may be a read error. The V call is TRBV20-1, the J call TRBJ2-7, with 7 bases matching TRBD1. The germline gives CDR1 DFQATT, CDR2 SNEGSKA (reference sequence). CDR3 size: 12 residues. The CDR3 bases are TGCAGTGCTGTACAGGGGTACTACGAGGAGTACTTC. Translated: CSAVQGYYEEYF.

This clonotype was recorded a few times. The CDR3: CASSHGQGNTGELFF. The CDR3 DNA follows: TGTGCCAGCAGCCACGGACAGGGGAACACCGGGGAGCTGTTTTTT. The chain carries TRBV7-2 and TRBJ2-2; TRBD1 aligns across 8 bases. Germline trimming cut 5 bases from V and 1 base from J; bases unmatched to any gene: 3. The CDR3 length is 15 residues. Germline CDR1 and CDR2: SGHTA and FQGNSA.

This clonotype was observed a few times. The chain uses TRBV30 and TRBJ2-1; perhaps TRBD2 as D (7 bases). The CDR3 is 14 residues long. The germline V gene has CDR1 GTSNPN and CDR2 SVGIG (reference sequence). Trimming took off 4 bases at V and 8 bases at J, with 18 bases between the two ends. The DNA for the CDR3 is TGTGCCTGGACCGCCGGGGGGCCCTGGGATGAGCAGTTCTTC. Translation: CAWTAGGPWDEQFF.

This clonotype was counted many times. V gene TRBV10-2 combines with J gene TRBJ2-3; D is unclear. The CDR3 consists of 13 residues. From germline, CDR1 is WSHSY and CDR2 SAAADI. The ends were cut back, 3 bases at V and 2 bases at J, with 6 bases in the middle. CDR3 bases: TGCGCCAGCAGTGACAGGTTCACAGATACGCAGTATTTT. Amino acid sequence: CASSDRFTDTQYF.

As for this clonotype: At one boundary the junction diverges from the germline segment, which might be a read error. V gene TRBV20-1 combines with J gene TRBJ2-5, with 7 bases fitting TRBD1. This CDR3 has 13 residues. CDR1 and CDR2 (germline): DFQATT, SNEGSKA (reference sequence). The chain's CDR3 is CSARTGDQETQYF. CDR3 nucleotide sequence: TGCAGTGCTAGAACAGGGGACCAGGAGACCCAGTACTTC.

This clonotype was seen at least ten times. The chain links TRBV7-2 to TRBJ1-6; no clear D. The germline gives CDR1 SGHTA, CDR2 FQGNSA. The CDR3 is 15 residues long. The ends were cut back, 3 bases at V and 9 bases at J, with 15 bases in the middle. In DNA, the CDR3 is TGTGCCAGCAGCTTGTACGGGAGGGAGAGTTCACCCCTCCACTTT. It is translated as CASSLYGRESSPLHF.